A selection of T cell receptor beta chains follows, all from one sample in a study of beta chain features in type 1 diabetes. Assay: immunoSEQ multiplex PCR; the TCRdb copy retains only in-frame clones and omits some. The data contain roughly 140,000 clones, under 60% of them seen just once; the ten biggest clones take up under 0.45%. The sample comprised Tregs from blood. The receptors derive from a man younger than 30 in good health. Both conserved end residues are part of each CDR3. Fields, in order: D gene, J gene, clone size, V gene, CDR3 DNA, CDR3 protein. A D gene is named only where the DNA matches it firmly. The size field is filled for only some rows; it gives once, few, many or a size class.

.	TRBJ2-1	.	TRBV7-2	TGTGCCAGCAGCTTTAGGGGGGGCGATGAGCAGTTCTTC	CASSFRGGDEQFF
TRBD2	TRBJ2-7	.	TRBV28	TGTGCCAGCAGTACCCTAGCGGGAGGCGTAAAATCCTACGAGCAGTACTTC	CASSTLAGGVKSYEQYF
TRBD1	TRBJ1-4	.	TRBV6-5	TGTGCCAGCCGACCAGGGGGAGGCGAAAAACTGTTTTTT	CASRPGGGEKLFF
TRBD2	TRBJ2-7	.	TRBV18	TGTGCCAGCTCACCAAGGGGACTAGCTAATGTCGAGCAGTACTTC	CASSPRGLANVEQYF
.	TRBJ2-1	.	TRBV7-9	TGTGCCAGCAGCCCCTCCGGTCGGCAGGGTCTCTTCTACAATGAGCAGTTCTTC	CASSPSGRQGLFYNEQFF
TRBD2	TRBJ2-7	few	TRBV7-2	TGTGCCAGCAGCTTAGAGCGGGGGGCCTACGAGCAGTACTTC	CASSLERGAYEQYF
.	TRBJ1-4	.	TRBV2	TGTGCCAGCAGTGAAATCCGGGGGATCGGTGAAAAACTGTTTTTT	CASSEIRGIGEKLFF
TRBD2	TRBJ2-1	few	TRBV28	TGTGCCAGCAGTTTAGGGGGCGGGAGGGTCAATGAGCAGTTCTTC	CASSLGGGRVNEQFF
TRBD1	TRBJ2-1	few	TRBV7-6	TGTGCCAGCAGCCCGCGACAGGGCAACTACAATGAGCAGTTCTTC	CASSPRQGNYNEQFF
.	TRBJ2-2	.	TRBV7-3	TGTGCCAGCAGCTTAACGTTCGGGGGGAACACCGGGGAGCTGTTTTTT	CASSLTFGGNTGELFF
TRBD1	TRBJ1-4	.	TRBV6-5	TGTGCCAGCAGTCCGAGACAGGGAATTAATGAAAAACTGTTTTTT	CASSPRQGINEKLFF
.	TRBJ1-1	few	TRBV2	TGTGCCAGCAGTGTCGCCGACAGGAACACTGAAGCTTTCTTT	CASSVADRNTEAFF
.	TRBJ2-2	.	TRBV5-6	TGTGCCAGCAGCTTGGAGGTCAGGGTGCCCACCGGGGAGCTGTTTTTT	CASSLEVRVPTGELFF
TRBD2	TRBJ2-7	few	TRBV30	TGTGCCTGGAGTGTAGGGCTAGCGGCTGAGCAGTACTTC	CAWSVGLAAEQYF
TRBD2	TRBJ2-7	once	TRBV7-9	TGTGCCAGCAGCTTGGGACTAGCGGGAGACGAGCAGTACTTC	CASSLGLAGDEQYF
TRBD2	TRBJ2-7	.	TRBV28	TGTGCCAGCAGTTTCTTAGCGGGAACCCTCCACGAGCAGTACTTC	CASSFLAGTLHEQYF
TRBD1	TRBJ1-1	.	TRBV10-3	TGTGCCATCAGTGATCTTCAGGGGGTCACTGAAGCTTTCTTT	CAISDLQGVTEAFF
.	TRBJ2-7	few	TRBV7-9	TGTGCCAGCAGCCCGGGGTTGCGGCAGTACTTC	CASSPGLRQYF
.	TRBJ2-1	.	TRBV9	TGTGCCAGCAGCGTAGTAAGCAGGAATGAGCAGTTCTTC	CASSVVSRNEQFF
TRBD1	TRBJ1-6	.	TRBV19	TGTGCCAGTAGCACGGACAGGGGGCTGGGTTCACCCCTCCACTTT	CASSTDRGLGSPLHF
.	TRBJ2-3	.	TRBV5-4	TGTGCCAGCAGCATGGTGTCCGAGATAGATACGCAGTATTTT	CASSMVSEIDTQYF
.	TRBJ1-1	.	TRBV19	TGTGCCAGTAGTACCAGGGGAATGAACACTGAAGCTTTCTTT	CASSTRGMNTEAFF
.	TRBJ2-4	few	TRBV5-5	TGTGCCAGCAGCTCTTATCAGCAGGAAAACATTCAGTACTTC	CASSSYQQENIQYF
TRBD1	TRBJ2-7	few	TRBV7-2	TGTGCCAGCAGCTTAGCGACAGGGGGCTGGTACGAGCAGTACTTC	CASSLATGGWYEQYF
.	TRBJ1-2	.	TRBV7-9	TGTGCCAGCAGCCAGAGATCAGGCGGCTACACCTTC	CASSQRSGGYTF
.	TRBJ1-1	few	TRBV18	TGTGCCAGCTCCCGCCGAGGCGGCATGAACACTGAAGCTTTCTTT	CASSRRGGMNTEAFF
.	TRBJ1-2	.	TRBV1	TGCACCAGACCCACGGGACAGAACTATGGCTACACCTTC	CTRPTGQNYGYTF
.	TRBJ2-3	few	TRBV9	TGTGCCAGCAGCGTAGGCACATCCCGCACAGATACGCAGTATTTT	CASSVGTSRTDTQYF
TRBD2	TRBJ2-3	few	TRBV5-4	TGTGCCAGCAGCTTGTCGACTAGCGGGGGGGCCGGTTTAACAGATACGCAGTATTTT	CASSLSTSGGAGLTDTQYF
.	TRBJ1-1	few	TRBV18	TGTGCCAGCTCACCATCGGGTAGCACTGAAGCTTTCTTT	CASSPSGSTEAFF
.	TRBJ1-2	once	TRBV18	TGTGCCAGCTCACCACCGGCGGGGGCGGCCCTCTATGGCTACACCTTC	CASSPPAGAALYGYTF
TRBD2	TRBJ2-5	.	TRBV5-1	TGCGCCAGCAGCTTCCCCCGCGGGGGGCTCCAAGAGACCCAGTACTTC	CASSFPRGGLQETQYF
.	TRBJ2-7	few	TRBV28	TGTGCCACCCAGGGTTCCTACGAGCAGTACTTC	CATQGSYEQYF
.	TRBJ1-1	once	TRBV30	TGTGCCTGGAGTGTCTTTCACAGGACGAACACTGAAGCTTTCTTT	CAWSVFHRTNTEAFF
TRBD1	TRBJ2-2	.	TRBV7-9	TGTGCCAGCAGCCTTCGGAGACAGGGGAACACCGGGGAGCTGTTTTTT	CASSLRRQGNTGELFF
.	TRBJ2-5	few	TRBV19	TGTGCCAGTAGTAGAATCGGAGAGACCCAGTACTTC	CASSRIGETQYF
.	TRBJ2-7	few	TRBV10-3	TGTGCCATCAGTGACCCCGGACAGTCGAGCTCCTACGAGCAGTACTTC	CAISDPGQSSSYEQYF
.	TRBJ2-1	.	TRBV5-4	TGTGCCAGCAGCTCACTAGCCAGGTTGACCTACAATGAGCAGTTCTTC	CASSSLARLTYNEQFF
TRBD1	TRBJ1-5	once	TRBV18	TGTGCCAGCTCACGTACAGGGGGGGATCAGCCCCAGCATTTT	CASSRTGGDQPQHF
.	TRBJ1-5	.	TRBV2	TGTGCCAGCAGTCGGCGGGGAATAGTCTCCAATCAGCCCCAGCATTTT	CASSRRGIVSNQPQHF
.	TRBJ1-1	.	TRBV14	TGTACCAGCAGCCAAGTATCAGGGAAGACTGAAGCTTTCTTT	CTSSQVSGKTEAFF
.	TRBJ2-2	.	TRBV9	TGTGCCAGCAGCGTAATAGCCGGGGAGCTGTTTTTT	CASSVIAGELFF
.	TRBJ2-5	.	TRBV5-1	TGCGCCAGCAGCTGGGGACTGACACAAGAGACCCAGTACTTC	CASSWGLTQETQYF
TRBD1	TRBJ1-2	.	TRBV6-6	TGTGCCAGCAGCGGACAGGGCGACAACTATGGCTACACCTTC	CASSGQGDNYGYTF
.	TRBJ2-5	.	TRBV14	TGTGCCAGCAGCCAAGGGTACAGAGAGTACCAAGAGACCCAGTACTTC	CASSQGYREYQETQYF
.	TRBJ2-2	.	TRBV19	TGTGCCAGTAGTATAGAGTCAGGGATCACCGGGGAGCTGTTTTTT	CASSIESGITGELFF
TRBD2	TRBJ2-1	.	TRBV7-2	TGTGCCAGCAGCTTAGCTAGCGGGGGGGCCTTAAGAGAGCAGTTCTTC	CASSLASGGALREQFF
.	TRBJ2-3	.	TRBV9	TGTGCCAGCAGCGTAGTGTCTAGCACAGATACGCAGTATTTT	CASSVVSSTDTQYF
.	TRBJ2-7	.	TRBV27	TGTGCCAGCAGTTTATCAACGCGTCCCGCTTACGAGCAGTACTTC	CASSLSTRPAYEQYF